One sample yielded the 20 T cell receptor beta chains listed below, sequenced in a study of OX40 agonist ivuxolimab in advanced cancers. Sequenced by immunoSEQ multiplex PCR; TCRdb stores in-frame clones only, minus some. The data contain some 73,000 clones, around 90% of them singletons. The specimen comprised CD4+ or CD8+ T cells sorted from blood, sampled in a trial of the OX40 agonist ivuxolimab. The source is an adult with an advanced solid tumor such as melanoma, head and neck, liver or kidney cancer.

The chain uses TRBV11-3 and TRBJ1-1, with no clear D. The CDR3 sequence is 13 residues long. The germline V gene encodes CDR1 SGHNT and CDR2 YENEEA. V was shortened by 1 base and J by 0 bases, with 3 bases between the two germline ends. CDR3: CASSLGMNTEAFF. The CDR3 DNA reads TGTGCCAGCAGCTTAGGCATGAACACTGAAGCTTTCTTT.

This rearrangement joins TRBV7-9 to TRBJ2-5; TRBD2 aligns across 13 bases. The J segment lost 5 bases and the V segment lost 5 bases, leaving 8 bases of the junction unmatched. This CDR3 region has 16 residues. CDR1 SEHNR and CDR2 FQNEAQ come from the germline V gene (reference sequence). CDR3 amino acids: CASSPSGTSGTETQYF. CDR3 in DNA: TGTGCCAGCAGCCCGTCCGGGACTAGCGGGACGGAGACCCAGTACTTC. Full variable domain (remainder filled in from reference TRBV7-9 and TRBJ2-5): DTGVSQNPRHKITKRGQNVTFRCDPISEHNRLYWYRQTLGQGPEFLTYFQNEAQLEKSRLLSDRFSAERPKGSFSTLEIQRTEQGDSAMYLCASSPSGTSGTETQYFGPGTRLLVL.

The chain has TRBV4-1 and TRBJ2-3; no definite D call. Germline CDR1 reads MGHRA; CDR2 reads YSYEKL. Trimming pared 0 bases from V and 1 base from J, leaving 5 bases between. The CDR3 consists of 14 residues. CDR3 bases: TGCGCCAGCAGCCAAGAACCGGGCACAGATACGCAGTATTTT. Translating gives CASSQEPGTDTQYF.

The CDR3 DNA sequence: TGTGCCAGCAGCTCCACCCAAAGCTCTGGAAACACCATATATTTT. It is translated as CASSSTQSSGNTIYF. The gene calls are TRBV7-8 and TRBJ1-3; D remains unclear. The germline V gene encodes CDR1 SGHVS and CDR2 FQNEAQ. Deletions cut 4 bases from V and 0 bases from J, with 10 bases between. This CDR3 has 15 residues.

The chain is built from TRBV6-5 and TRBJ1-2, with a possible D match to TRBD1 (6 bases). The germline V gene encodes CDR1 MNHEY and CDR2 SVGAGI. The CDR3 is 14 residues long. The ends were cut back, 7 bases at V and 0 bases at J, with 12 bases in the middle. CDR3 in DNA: TGTGCCAGCAAGGAGGGGACATCTAACTATGGCTACACCTTC. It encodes CASKEGTSNYGYTF.

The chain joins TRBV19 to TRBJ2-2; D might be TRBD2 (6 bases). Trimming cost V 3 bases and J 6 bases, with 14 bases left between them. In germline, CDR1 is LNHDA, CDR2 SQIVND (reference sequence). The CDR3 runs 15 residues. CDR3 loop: CASSISGGFPGELFF. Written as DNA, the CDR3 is TGTGCCAGTAGTATCTCCGGAGGGTTCCCCGGGGAGCTGTTTTTT.

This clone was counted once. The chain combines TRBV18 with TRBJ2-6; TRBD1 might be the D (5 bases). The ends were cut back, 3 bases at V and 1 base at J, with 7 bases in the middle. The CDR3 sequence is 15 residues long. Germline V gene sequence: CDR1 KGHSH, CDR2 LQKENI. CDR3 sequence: CASSPRESGANVLTF. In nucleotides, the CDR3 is TGTGCCAGCTCACCCAGGGAATCTGGGGCCAACGTCCTGACTTTC.

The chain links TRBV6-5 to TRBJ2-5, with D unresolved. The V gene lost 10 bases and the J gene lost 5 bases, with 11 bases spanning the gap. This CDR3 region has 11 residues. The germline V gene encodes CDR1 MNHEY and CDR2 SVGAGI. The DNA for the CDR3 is TGTGCCATCTCAAATGGGGAGACCCAGTACTTC. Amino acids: CAISNGETQYF.

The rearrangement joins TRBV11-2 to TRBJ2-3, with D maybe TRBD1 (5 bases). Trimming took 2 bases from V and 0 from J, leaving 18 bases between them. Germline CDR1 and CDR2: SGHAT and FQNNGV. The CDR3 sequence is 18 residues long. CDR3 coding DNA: TGTGCCAGCAGCTTATTAACCTCTCAGGGATGGAGCACAGATACGCAGTATTTT. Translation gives CASSLLTSQGWSTDTQYF.

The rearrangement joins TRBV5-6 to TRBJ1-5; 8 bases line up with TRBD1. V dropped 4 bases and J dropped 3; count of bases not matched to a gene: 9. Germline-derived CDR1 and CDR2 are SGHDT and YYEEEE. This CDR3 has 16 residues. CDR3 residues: CASSVTGADPNQPQHF. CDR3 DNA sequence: TGTGCCAGCAGCGTGACAGGGGCTGACCCCAATCAGCCCCAGCATTTT.

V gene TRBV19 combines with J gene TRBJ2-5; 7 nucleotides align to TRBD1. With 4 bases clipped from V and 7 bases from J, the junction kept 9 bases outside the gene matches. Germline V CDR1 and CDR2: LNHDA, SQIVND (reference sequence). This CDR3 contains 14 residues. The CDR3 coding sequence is TGTGCCAGTAGTACCCGGACAGGAAGCGGGACCCAGTACTTC. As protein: CASSTRTGSGTQYF.

The chain's CDR3 is CASRFLKPQHF. In DNA, the CDR3 is TGTGCCAGCAGGTTCTTAAAGCCCCAGCATTTT. This chain uses TRBV5-6 with TRBJ1-5; D unclear. CDR1 is SGHDT, CDR2 YYEEEE, per germline. This CDR3 contains 11 residues. With 5 bases removed from V and 8 bases from J, the gap between germline ends came to 8 bases.

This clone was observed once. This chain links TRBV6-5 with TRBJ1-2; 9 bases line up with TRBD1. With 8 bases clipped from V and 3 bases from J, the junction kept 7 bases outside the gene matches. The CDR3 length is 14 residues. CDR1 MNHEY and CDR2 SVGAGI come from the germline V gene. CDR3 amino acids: CASQQGAGYYGYTF. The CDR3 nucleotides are TGTGCCAGCCAACAGGGGGCTGGTTACTATGGCTACACCTTC.

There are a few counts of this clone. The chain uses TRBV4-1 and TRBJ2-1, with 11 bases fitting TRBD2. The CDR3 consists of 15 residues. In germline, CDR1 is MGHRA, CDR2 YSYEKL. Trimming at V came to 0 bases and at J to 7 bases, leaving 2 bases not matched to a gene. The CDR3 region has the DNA TGCGCCAGCAGCCAAGAGGGACTAGCGGAGAATGAGCAGTTCTTC. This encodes CASSQEGLAENEQFF.

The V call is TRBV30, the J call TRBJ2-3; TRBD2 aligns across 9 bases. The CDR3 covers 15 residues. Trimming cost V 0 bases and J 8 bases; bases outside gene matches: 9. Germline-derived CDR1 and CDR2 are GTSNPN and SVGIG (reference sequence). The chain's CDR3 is CAWSVGLAGRGTQYF. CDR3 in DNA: TGTGCCTGGAGTGTAGGCCTAGCGGGACGGGGTACGCAGTATTTT.

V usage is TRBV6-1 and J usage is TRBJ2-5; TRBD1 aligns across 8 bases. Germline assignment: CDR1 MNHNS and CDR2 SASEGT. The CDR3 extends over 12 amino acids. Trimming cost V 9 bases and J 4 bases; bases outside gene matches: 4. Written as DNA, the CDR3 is TGTGCCAGTTCAGGACAGGGAGAGACCCAGTACTTC. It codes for CASSGQGETQYF.

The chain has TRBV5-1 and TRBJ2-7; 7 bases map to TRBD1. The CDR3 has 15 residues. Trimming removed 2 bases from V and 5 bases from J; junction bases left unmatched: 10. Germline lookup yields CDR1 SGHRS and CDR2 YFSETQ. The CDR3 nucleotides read TGCGCCAGCAGCTTAGACAGGGCCATTCCCAACGAGCAGTACTTC. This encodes CASSLDRAIPNEQYF.

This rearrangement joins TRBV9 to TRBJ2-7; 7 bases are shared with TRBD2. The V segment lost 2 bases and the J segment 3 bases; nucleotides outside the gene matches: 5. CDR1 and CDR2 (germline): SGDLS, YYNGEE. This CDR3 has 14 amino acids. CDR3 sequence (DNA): TGTGCCAGCAGCGTTTTCGGGGAGGGCTACGAGCAGTACTTC. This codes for CASSVFGEGYEQYF.

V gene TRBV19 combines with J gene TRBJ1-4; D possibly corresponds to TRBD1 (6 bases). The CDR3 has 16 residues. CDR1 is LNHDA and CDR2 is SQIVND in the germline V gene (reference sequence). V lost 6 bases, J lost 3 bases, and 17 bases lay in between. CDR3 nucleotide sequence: TGTGCCAGTAGCCCAACTCAGGGGTTGGCTAATGAAAAACTGTTTTTT. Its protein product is CASSPTQGLANEKLFF. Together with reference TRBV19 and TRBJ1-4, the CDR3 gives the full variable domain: DGGITQSPKYLFRKEGQNVTLSCEQNLNHDAMYWYRQDPGQGLRLIYYSQIVNDFQKGDIAEGYSVSREKKESFPLTVTSAQKNPTAFYLCASSPTQGLANEKLFFGSGTQLSVL.

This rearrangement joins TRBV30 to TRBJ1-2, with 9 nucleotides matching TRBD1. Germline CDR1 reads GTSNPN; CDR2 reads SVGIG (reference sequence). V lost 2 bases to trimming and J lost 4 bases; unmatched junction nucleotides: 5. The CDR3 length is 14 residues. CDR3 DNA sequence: TGTGCCTGGAGTAGGACAGGGGTATTCTATGGCTACACCTTC. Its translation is CAWSRTGVFYGYTF. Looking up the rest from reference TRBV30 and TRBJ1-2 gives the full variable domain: SQTIHQWPATLVQPVGSPLSLECTVEGTSNPNLYWYRQAAGRGLQLLFYSVGIGQISSEVPQNLSASRPQDRQFILSSKKLLLSDSGFYLCAWSRTGVFYGYTFGSGTRLTVV.